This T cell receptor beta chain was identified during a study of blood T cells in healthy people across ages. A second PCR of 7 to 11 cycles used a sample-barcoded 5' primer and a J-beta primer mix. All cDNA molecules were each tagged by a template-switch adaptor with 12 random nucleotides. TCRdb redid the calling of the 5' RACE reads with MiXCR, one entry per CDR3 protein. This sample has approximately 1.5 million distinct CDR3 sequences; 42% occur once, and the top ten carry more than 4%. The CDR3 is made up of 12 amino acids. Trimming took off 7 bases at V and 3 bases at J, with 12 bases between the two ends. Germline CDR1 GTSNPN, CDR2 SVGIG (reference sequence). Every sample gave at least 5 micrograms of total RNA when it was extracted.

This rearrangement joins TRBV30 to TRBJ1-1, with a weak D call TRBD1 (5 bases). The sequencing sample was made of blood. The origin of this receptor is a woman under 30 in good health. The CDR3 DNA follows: TGTGCCTCCCCAGGACAAGACACTGAAGCTTTCTTT. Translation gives CASPGQDTEAFF.